This paragraph covers one TCR beta chain sequence. Its matching antigen is unknown. The V gene lost 5 bases and the J gene lost 2 bases, with 9 bases spanning the gap. CDR3 size: 13 residues. Germline lookup yields CDR1 SGHTA and CDR2 FQGNSA. This sample was included in a study of PD-1 blockade in classical Hodgkin lymphoma. The overall study: Every 2 weeks, patients had 3 mg/kg nivolumab intravenously.

Data came from immunoSEQ multiplex PCR; TCRdb stores just in-frame clones and leaves some out. The sample records 100,000 or so clones, over 75% being singletons. Whole-study findings and limits: Complete responders showed a baseline diversity that resembled the diversity of newly diagnosed patients. Any patient who commenced nivolumab under 1 year after ASCT was excluded.

Time point meaning: cycle 4 day 1 (C4D1), after five to seven weeks of nivolumab. Each patient relapsed following autologous stem cell transplantation, and prior brentuximab vedotin exposure differed. The V gene is TRBV7-2, the J gene TRBJ2-5; no clear D. This sample comprised peripheral blood mononuclear cells (PBMCs), obtained before the fourth cycle of nivolumab. The clonotype originates from a human donor with classical Hodgkin lymphoma. The CDR3 DNA sequence: TGTGCCAGCAGCCCTGACATGCAAGAGACCCAGTACTTC. Its protein product is CASSPDMQETQYF.